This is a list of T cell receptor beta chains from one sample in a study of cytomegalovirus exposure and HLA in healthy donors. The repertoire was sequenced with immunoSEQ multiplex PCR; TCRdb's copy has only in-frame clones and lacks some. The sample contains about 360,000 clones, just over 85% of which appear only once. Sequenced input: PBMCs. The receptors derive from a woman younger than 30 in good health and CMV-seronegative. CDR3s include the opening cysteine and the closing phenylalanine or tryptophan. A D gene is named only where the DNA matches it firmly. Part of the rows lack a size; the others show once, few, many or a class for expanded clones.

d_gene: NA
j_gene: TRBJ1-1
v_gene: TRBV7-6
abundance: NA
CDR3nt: TGTGCCAGCAGCTTAGAAAGAGGGATGAACACTGAAGCTTTCTTT
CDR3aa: CASSLERGMNTEAFF

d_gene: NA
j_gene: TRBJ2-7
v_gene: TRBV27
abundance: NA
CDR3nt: TGTGCCAGCAGTCAAACAGGAAGCTACGAGCAGTACTTC
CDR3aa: CASSQTGSYEQYF

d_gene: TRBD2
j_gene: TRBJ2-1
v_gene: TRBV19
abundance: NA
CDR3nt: TGTGCCAGTAGTATTCGGATACTAGCGGAAAAGGCCATAAATGAGCAGTTCTTC
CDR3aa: CASSIRILAEKAINEQFF

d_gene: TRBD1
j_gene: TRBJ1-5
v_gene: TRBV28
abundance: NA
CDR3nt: TGTGCCAGCAGTTTATGGACAGGGGGCTTAAGCCAGCCCCAGCATTTT
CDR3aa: CASSLWTGGLSQPQHF

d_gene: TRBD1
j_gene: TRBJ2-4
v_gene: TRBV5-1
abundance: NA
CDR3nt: TGCGCCAGCAGCTTGGACCCGCGACAGGGGGCAGTGACCAAAAACATTCAGTACTTC
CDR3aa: CASSLDPRQGAVTKNIQYF

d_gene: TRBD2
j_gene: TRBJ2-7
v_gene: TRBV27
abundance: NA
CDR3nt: TGTGCCAGCAGTCTAGGGAGGGGCGAGCAGTACTTC
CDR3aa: CASSLGRGEQYF

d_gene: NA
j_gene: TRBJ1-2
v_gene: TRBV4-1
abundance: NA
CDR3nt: TGCGCCAGCAGCCAGGCCACTGTAGACAGGAGGTATGGCTACACCTTC
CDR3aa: CASSQATVDRRYGYTF

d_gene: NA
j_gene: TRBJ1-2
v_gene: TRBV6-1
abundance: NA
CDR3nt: TGTGCCAGCAGTTCCCAGGGCCTTGATGGCTACACCTTC
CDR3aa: CASSSQGLDGYTF

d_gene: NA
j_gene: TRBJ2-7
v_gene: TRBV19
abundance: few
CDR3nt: TGTGCCAGTAGTATAGCGGACACCTACGAGCAGTACTTC
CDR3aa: CASSIADTYEQYF

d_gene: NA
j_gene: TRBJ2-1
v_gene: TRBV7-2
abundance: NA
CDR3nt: TGTGCCAGCAGCTTGGGCGGGACCTACAATGAGCAGTTCTTC
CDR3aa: CASSLGGTYNEQFF

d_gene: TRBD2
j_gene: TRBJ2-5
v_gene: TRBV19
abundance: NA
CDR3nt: TGTGCCACCCGGACTAGCGGAGTCGAGACCCAGTACTTC
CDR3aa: CATRTSGVETQYF

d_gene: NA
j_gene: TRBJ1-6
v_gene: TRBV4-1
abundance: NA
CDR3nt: TGCGCCAGCAGCCAATTATCAGGGGCTAAGGGCTCCTATAATTCACCCCTCCACTTT
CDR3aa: CASSQLSGAKGSYNSPLHF

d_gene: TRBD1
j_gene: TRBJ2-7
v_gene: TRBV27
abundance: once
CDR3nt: TGTGCCAGCAGTTCGACAGGGGGCGACTCCTACGAGCAGTACTTC
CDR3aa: CASSSTGGDSYEQYF

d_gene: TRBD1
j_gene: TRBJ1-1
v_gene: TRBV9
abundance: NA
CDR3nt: TGTGCCAGCAGCGCGACAGGGGGTGAAGCTTTCTTT
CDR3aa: CASSATGGEAFF

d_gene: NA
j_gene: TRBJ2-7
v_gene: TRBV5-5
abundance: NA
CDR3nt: TGTGCCAGCACCCCCCTAGGGGGTACGACGAATCCTCACGCCTACGAGCAGTACTTC
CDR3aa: CASTPLGGTTNPHAYEQYF

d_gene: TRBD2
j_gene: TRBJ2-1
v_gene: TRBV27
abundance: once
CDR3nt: TGTGCCAGCAGTCGTCCCGGGACTAGCGGGAGACATGAGCAGTTCTTC
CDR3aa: CASSRPGTSGRHEQFF

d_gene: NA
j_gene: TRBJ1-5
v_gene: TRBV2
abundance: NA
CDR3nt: TGTGCCAGCAGTGTGGGCCAGGGGATGGATCAGCCCCAGCATTTT
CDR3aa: CASSVGQGMDQPQHF

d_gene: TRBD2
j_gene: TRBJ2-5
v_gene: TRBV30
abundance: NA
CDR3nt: TGTGCCTGGAGAAAGTGGGCGGGGGGGCAAGAGACCCAGTACTTC
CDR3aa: CAWRKWAGGQETQYF

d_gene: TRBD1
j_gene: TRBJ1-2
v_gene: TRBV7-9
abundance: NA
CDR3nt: TGTGCCAGCAGCTTAGACGAGGGGACAGGGGGCTGGGATGGCTACACCTTC
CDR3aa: CASSLDEGTGGWDGYTF

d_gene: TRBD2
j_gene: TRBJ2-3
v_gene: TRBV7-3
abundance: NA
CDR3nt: TGTGCCAGCAGCTCCCTAGCGGGAGGAGATACGCAGTATTTT
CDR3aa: CASSSLAGGDTQYF

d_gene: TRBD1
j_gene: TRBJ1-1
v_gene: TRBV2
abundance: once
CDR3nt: TGTGCCAGCAGTGCAGGGGGGCTGAACACTGAAGCTTTCTTT
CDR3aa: CASSAGGLNTEAFF

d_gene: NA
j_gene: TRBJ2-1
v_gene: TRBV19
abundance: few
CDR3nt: TGTGCCAGTAGTATAGTTGGACTGTCACACAATGAGCAGTTCTTC
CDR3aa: CASSIVGLSHNEQFF

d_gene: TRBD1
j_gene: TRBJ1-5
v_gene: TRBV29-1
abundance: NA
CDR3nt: TGCAGCGCCCTGGCAGGGGGCGCCGGACAGCCCCAGCATTTT
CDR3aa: CSALAGGAGQPQHF

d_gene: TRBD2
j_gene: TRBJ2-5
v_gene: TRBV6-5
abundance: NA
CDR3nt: TGTGCCAGCAGTTACAGCGGGGGAGAGACCCAGTACTTC
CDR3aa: CASSYSGGETQYF

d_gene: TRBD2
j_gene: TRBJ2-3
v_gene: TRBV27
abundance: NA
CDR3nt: TGTGCCAGCAGTACTGGGACTAGCGGGAGGACAGATACGCAGTATTTT
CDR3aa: CASSTGTSGRTDTQYF

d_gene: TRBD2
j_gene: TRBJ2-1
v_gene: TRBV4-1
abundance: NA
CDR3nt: TGCGCCAGCAGCCACATCTTCGCGGGAGAGATCAATGAGCAGTTCTTC
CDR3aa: CASSHIFAGEINEQFF

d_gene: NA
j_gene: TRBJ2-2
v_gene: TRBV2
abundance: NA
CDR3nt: TGTGCCAGCGAGCTCGGGGAGCTGTTTTTT
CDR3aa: CASELGELFF

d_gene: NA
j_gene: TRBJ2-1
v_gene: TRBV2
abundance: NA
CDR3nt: TGTGCCATCCCAGCAGGGGTGGAGAATGAGCAGTTCTTC
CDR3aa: CAIPAGVENEQFF

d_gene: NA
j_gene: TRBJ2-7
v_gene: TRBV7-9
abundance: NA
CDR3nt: TGTGCCAGCAGCTTAGATTGGGACACCCTTAGTTACGAGCAGTACTTC
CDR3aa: CASSLDWDTLSYEQYF

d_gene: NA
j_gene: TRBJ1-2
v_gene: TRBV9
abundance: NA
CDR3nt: TGTGCCAGCAGCGTAGGTACAGCTAACTATGGCTACACCTTC
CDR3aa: CASSVGTANYGYTF

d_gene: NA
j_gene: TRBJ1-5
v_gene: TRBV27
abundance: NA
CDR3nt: TGTGCCAGCAGTACCTCATCGGGGGGCTGGGCTCAGCCCCAGCATTTT
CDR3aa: CASSTSSGGWAQPQHF

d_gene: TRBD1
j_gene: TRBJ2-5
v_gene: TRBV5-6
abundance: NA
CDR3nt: TGTGCCAGCAGCTCCTTGACAGGGGTAGGAGAGACCCAGTACTTC
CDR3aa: CASSSLTGVGETQYF

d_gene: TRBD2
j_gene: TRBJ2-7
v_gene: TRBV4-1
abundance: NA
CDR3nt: TGCGCCAGCAGCCAAATGACTAGCGGGGCCTACGAGCAGTACTTC
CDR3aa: CASSQMTSGAYEQYF

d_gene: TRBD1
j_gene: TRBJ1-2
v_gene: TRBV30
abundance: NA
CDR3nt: TGTGCCTGGAGTGTACTATACCGGGACAGAAACTATGGCTACACCTTC
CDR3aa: CAWSVLYRDRNYGYTF

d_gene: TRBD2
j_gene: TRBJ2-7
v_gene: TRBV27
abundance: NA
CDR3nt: TGTGCCAGCAGTTTGGGACTAGGGACCCACGAGCAGTACTTC
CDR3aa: CASSLGLGTHEQYF

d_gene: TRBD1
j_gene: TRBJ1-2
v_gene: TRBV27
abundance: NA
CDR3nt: TGTGCCAGCAGTTCGGGGACAGGGGTTTATGGCTACACCTTC
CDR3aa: CASSSGTGVYGYTF

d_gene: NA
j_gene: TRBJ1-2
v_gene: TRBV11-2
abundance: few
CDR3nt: TGTGCCAGCAGCTTAGGCAGGGAGGCTGGCTACACCTTC
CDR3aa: CASSLGREAGYTF

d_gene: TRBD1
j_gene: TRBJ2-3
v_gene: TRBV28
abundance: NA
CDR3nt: TGTGCCAGTAAGGGGGCGGATTCTTGGGCGCAGTATTTT
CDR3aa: CASKGADSWAQYF

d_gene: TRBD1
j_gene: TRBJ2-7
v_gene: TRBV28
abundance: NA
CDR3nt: TGTGCCAGCAGCCTGGGACAGGGGGGCGAGCAGTACTTC
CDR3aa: CASSLGQGGEQYF

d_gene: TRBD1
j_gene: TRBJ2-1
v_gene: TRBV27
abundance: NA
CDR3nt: TGTGCCAGCAGTTTAGGGACAGGGTACCATGAGCAGTTCTTC
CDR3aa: CASSLGTGYHEQFF

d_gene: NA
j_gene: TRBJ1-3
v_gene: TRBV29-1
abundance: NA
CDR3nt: TGCAGCACCCTTCTGATCCTCGAGCTGGGAAACACCATATATTTT
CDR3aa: CSTLLILELGNTIYF